Only one count was recorded for the clone carrying this T cell receptor beta chain. The target antigen is unknown. Germline loops: CDR1 SGHTA, CDR2 FQGNSA. V shed 7 bases, J shed 1 base, and the junction held 7 bases outside the gene matches. The CDR3 is made up of 15 amino acids. Sequencing used immunoSEQ multiplex PCR; TCRdb keeps in-frame clones, though not all of them. The sample lists about 350,000 clones; approximately 86% were seen once. This record belongs to a study of Ad26.COV2.S vaccination and SARS-CoV-2 variants. Study at large: A participant enrolled in the COV1001 Ad26.COV2.S trial arm provided the sample. The study gave Ad26.COV2.S intramuscularly, once or twice 56 days apart.

As to treatment: around 19 received Ad26.COV2.S at low or high dose, single or two shots; about 5 received placebo; per-sample allocation not given. After the first vaccine or placebo injection, samples were drawn on day 63. Ad26.COV2.S expressed prefusion-stabilized spike from the original Wuhan strain. Findings and limits, study-wide: Possibly, TCR breadth and depth analyses underestimated total T cell responses.

This sequence was found in a person between 18 and 65 years old who received the Ad26.COV2.S COVID-19 vaccine or a placebo. The rearrangement links TRBV7-2 to TRBJ2-5; 9 nucleotides match TRBD2. The input for sequencing was peripheral blood, taken in a trial of Ad26.COV2.S vaccine versus placebo. The CDR3 loop reads CASNVGAGGQETQYF. CDR3 bases: TGTGCCAGCAACGTCGGAGCGGGGGGCCAAGAGACCCAGTACTTC.